The clone carrying this T cell receptor beta chain showed up just a few times. Its antigen is unknown. Profiled with immunoSEQ multiplex PCR; TCRdb holds only in-frame clones, not every one. The sample includes about 80,000 clones, over 85% of them seen just once. This record belongs to a study of identifying expanded T cells in peripheral blood. No infections or other immune events were documented during collection. Regarding the study as a whole: Technical replicates showed roughly 1.2 changed clones; about 2 weeks approximately 16; four weeks 19. Across healthy donors, higher total template counts meant significantly greater roughly 2-week count variance.

Source material: blood. This TCR derives from a person aged 18 to 75 in good health.

The CDR3 reads CASSPWGEGAETQYF. CDR3 sequence (DNA): TGTGCCAGCAGCCCCTGGGGGGAAGGGGCAGAGACCCAGTACTTC. This chain connects TRBV5-4 to TRBJ2-5; weak D call: TRBD2 (6 bases). From germline, CDR1 is SGHNT and CDR2 YYREEE (reference sequence). V was clipped by 4 bases and J by 4 bases, with 17 bases between them. This CDR3 is built from 15 residues.